This TCR beta chain was recovered during a study of T cell repertoires in cytomegalovirus infection. Notes on the study in general: It was HLA-C-restricted CMV-specific TCR beta clonotypes that dominated the response ex vivo.

This clonotype was detected ten times or more. Its antigen is not known. Trimming took off 0 bases at V and 2 bases at J, with 5 bases between the two ends. CDR1 is SGHTA and CDR2 is FQGNSA in the germline V gene. The CDR3 runs 15 residues. One entry per CDR3 protein results from TCRdb running MiXCR on the reads. The repertoire holds some 200,000 distinct CDR3 sequences, with roughly 9% as singletons. The receptor was derived from a human donor in good health (CMV status not recorded). Some clones in this sample may be carry-over from other donors' samples. The rearrangement joins TRBV7-2 to TRBJ2-6; D is possibly TRBD2 (5 bases). The sample taken for sequencing was PBMCs. The CDR3 bases are TGTGCCAGCAGCTTAGCTAGCGCTGGGGCCAACGTCCTGACTTTC. Protein product: CASSLASAGANVLTF.